The 20 T cell receptor beta chains below were found in one sample sequenced in a study of T cells in localized non-small cell lung cancer. Method: immunoSEQ multiplex PCR; TCRdb's copy keeps in-frame clones and lacks some. The sample has more than 25,000 clones; approximately 90% are singletons. Sequenced material: PBMCs, taken before any cancer treatment. These receptors were obtained from a man aged 35 to 69 with stage II lung adenocarcinoma.

This chain uses TRBV19 with TRBJ2-2; 8 bases align to TRBD1. Germline V gene sequence: CDR1 LNHDA, CDR2 SQIVND (reference sequence). The CDR3 contains 14 residues. The ends lost 6 bases at V and 4 bases at J; junction bases unmatched: 4. The CDR3: CASRTGAITGELFF. DNA for the CDR3: TGTGCCAGTAGGACAGGGGCTATCACCGGGGAGCTGTTTTTT.

V and J are TRBV18 and TRBJ2-7, with a possible D match to TRBD2 (5 bases). The germline V and J ends were trimmed by 2 bases and 3 bases, with 5 bases remaining between them. The CDR3 has 12 amino acids. CDR1 and CDR2 from the germline V gene are KGHSH and LQKENI. The CDR3 loop reads CASSPGGYEQYF. DNA of the CDR3: TGTGCCAGCTCACCAGGAGGCTACGAGCAGTACTTC.

The chain employs TRBV19 and TRBJ1-1; no clear D gene. V gave up 7 bases and J gave up 0 bases, with 12 bases separating them. This CDR3 region has 14 residues. Germline V gene lookup returns CDR1 LNHDA and CDR2 SQIVND (reference sequence). The CDR3, as DNA: TGTGCCAGTAAAGCTGCTAACATGAACACTGAAGCTTTCTTT. It yields the protein CASKAANMNTEAFF.

This chain joins TRBV5-5 and TRBJ1-1, with TRBD1 matching over 9 bases. The CDR3 has 15 amino acids. CDR1 and CDR2 from the germline V gene are SGHKS and YYEKEE (reference sequence). V gave up 9 bases and J gave up 1 base; unmatched junction bases: 10. Written as DNA, the CDR3 is TGTGCCACAGACAGGGGGTGGGTACCGAACACTGAAGCTTTCTTT. Translating gives CATDRGWVPNTEAFF.

This chain joins TRBV11-3 and TRBJ2-3; D is ambiguous. The CDR3 is 12 residues long. V was clipped by 5 bases and J by 6 bases, with 9 bases between them. CDR1 is SGHNT, CDR2 YENEEA, per germline. The DNA for the CDR3 is TGTGCCAGCAGCCCTATTCCGGATACGCAGTATTTT. It encodes CASSPIPDTQYF.

V usage is TRBV9 and J usage is TRBJ2-1; tentatively, D is TRBD2 (5 bases). Between the trimmed V and J ends, which lost 1 base and 4 bases, there was a span of 12 bases. The CDR3 is 15 residues long. Germline CDR1 is SGDLS and CDR2 is YYNGEE. The CDR3 DNA follows: TGTGCCAGCAGCGTACTCTCGAGCGGATACAATGAGCAGTTCTTC. Its protein is CASSVLSSGYNEQFF.

V usage is TRBV7-8 and J usage is TRBJ2-1; D unresolved. There are 13 residues in the CDR3. V lost 8 bases and J 1 base, leaving 9 bases between the germline ends. CDR1 is SGHVS and CDR2 is FQNEAQ in the germline V gene. CDR3 sequence reads: CASSRASYNEQFF. The CDR3 nucleotides are TGTGCCAGCTCTAGGGCTTCCTACAATGAGCAGTTCTTC.

The chain joins TRBV6-1 to TRBJ2-5; the D is unclear. The CDR3 is 14 amino acids. Germline assignment: CDR1 MNHNS and CDR2 SASEGT. V lost 7 bases, J lost 5 bases, and 17 bases lay in between. The CDR3 is CASMSSNLRETQYF. The CDR3 region has the DNA TGTGCCAGCATGAGTTCCAATTTGCGGGAGACCCAGTACTTC.

The chain joins TRBV9 to TRBJ1-5; D is perhaps TRBD1 (5 bases). The V and J ends lost 0 bases and 5 bases respectively, with 12 bases between them. Germline V CDR1 and CDR2: SGDLS, YYNGEE. There are 15 residues in the CDR3. CDR3 sequence reads: CASSVDGGDDQPQHF. In nucleotides, the CDR3 is TGTGCCAGCAGCGTAGATGGGGGAGACGATCAGCCCCAGCATTTT.

The rearrangement joins TRBV5-1 to TRBJ2-5; D remains ambiguous. Trimming shortened V by 2 bases and J by 3 bases, and 5 bases separated the two germline ends. The CDR3 runs 12 residues. Germline V CDR1 and CDR2: SGHRS, YFSETQ. This CDR3 reads CASSLPKETQYF. In nucleotides, the CDR3 is TGCGCCAGCAGCTTACCCAAAGAGACCCAGTACTTC.

The chain links TRBV18 to TRBJ2-5; TRBD2 matches at 7 bases. The CDR3 loop spans 15 amino acids. J gave up 1 base and V 2 bases, and 4 bases lay outside the gene matches. Germline V gives CDR1 KGHSH, CDR2 LQKENI. The CDR3 sequence: CASSPRASGQETQYF. For the CDR3, the DNA is TGTGCCAGCTCACCAAGGGCTAGCGGCCAAGAGACCCAGTACTTC.

The V gene is TRBV5-5, the J gene TRBJ2-7; no reliable D call. The CDR3 has 15 residues. Germline lookup yields CDR1 SGHKS and CDR2 YYEKEE (reference sequence). Trimming took off 0 bases at V and 0 bases at J, with 10 bases between the two ends. Here the CDR3 reads CASSLAVLPSYEQYF. The DNA for the CDR3 is TGTGCCAGCAGCTTGGCCGTACTTCCCTCCTACGAGCAGTACTTC.

The CDR3 DNA reads as TGTGCCAGCAGCTTAGGGACCTACCAAGAGACCCAGTACTTC. Its protein is CASSLGTYQETQYF. The chain joins TRBV7-2 to TRBJ2-5; no clear D. The CDR3 runs to 14 residues. The V gene's germline CDR1 is SGHTA and CDR2 FQGNSA. Trimming took off 1 base at V and 0 bases at J, with 6 bases between the two ends.

The chain is built from TRBV20-1 and TRBJ2-5; no definite D call. Looked up from germline, CDR1 is DFQATT and CDR2 is SNEGSKA (reference sequence). The CDR3 extends over 10 amino acids. Trimming pared 3 bases from V and 2 bases from J, leaving 1 base between. The chain's CDR3 is CSARQETQYF. CDR3 DNA sequence: TGCAGTGCTAGGCAAGAGACCCAGTACTTC.

This sequence joins TRBV2 and TRBJ1-2; the D is unclear. Per germline, CDR1 SNHLY and CDR2 FYNNEI. The V end was cut by 2 bases, the J end by 0 bases, with 7 bases between. CDR3 length: 14 amino acids. As DNA, the CDR3 is TGTGCCAGCAGTGAAATAGCCACTAACTATGGCTACACCTTC. It encodes CASSEIATNYGYTF.

This clone has only a few counts. The V gene is TRBV4-1, the J gene TRBJ1-5; D is possibly TRBD1 (6 bases). In germline, CDR1 is MGHRA, CDR2 YSYEKL. The CDR3 consists of 13 residues. V gave up 1 base and J gave up 7 bases, with 8 bases separating them. The CDR3 sequence is CASSQGRGQPQHF. CDR3 DNA: TGCGCCAGCAGCCAAGGTAGGGGGCAGCCCCAGCATTTT.

CDR3 bases: TGTGCCAGCAGACTCTGGGTTGGCCATGAGCAGTTCTTC. Amino acids: CASRLWVGHEQFF. This chain uses TRBV7-9 with TRBJ2-1; no definite D call. V lost 6 bases to trimming and J lost 8 bases, with 14 bases between them. The CDR3 loop spans 13 amino acids. Germline V lookup: CDR1 SEHNR, CDR2 FQNEAQ (reference sequence).

This chain connects TRBV6-6 to TRBJ2-5; no clear D. V lost 5 bases and J lost 3, with 19 bases in between. The CDR3 length is 16 residues. The germline gives CDR1 MNHNY, CDR2 SVGAGI (reference sequence). CDR3 sequence: CASSVTPQGKKETQYF. As DNA, the CDR3 is TGTGCCAGCAGTGTAACGCCCCAAGGGAAGAAAGAGACCCAGTACTTC.

The chain employs TRBV25-1 and TRBJ1-1; D is ambiguous. Germline V gene data show CDR1 as MGHDK and CDR2 as SYGVNS. V was trimmed by 8 bases and J by 7 bases, leaving 11 bases between them. The CDR3 sequence is 11 residues long. The CDR3 DNA reads as TGTGCCAGCTCCACCCCGGGTGAAGCTTTCTTT. Residues: CASSTPGEAFF.

This clone was seen only once. The chain employs TRBV7-6 and TRBJ1-3, with D uncertain. The CDR3 runs to 15 residues. The V gene's germline CDR1 is SGHVS and CDR2 FNYEAQ. V was trimmed by 1 base and J by 3 bases, leaving 10 bases between them. The CDR3 here is CASSLDPRGGNTIYF. In nucleotides, the CDR3 is TGTGCCAGCAGCTTAGACCCGAGAGGTGGAAACACCATATATTTT.